Each of the 23 T cell receptor beta chains below was sequenced from the same sample in a study of T cell responses to AZD1222 COVID-19 vaccine. Clones were read by immunoSEQ multiplex PCR, and TCRdb kept only the in-frame ones, dropping some. The sample has about 130,000 clones; approximately 90% are singletons. The specimen comprised peripheral blood, sampled on day 0 of AZD1222 vaccination. The receptors originated from an adult in good health.

This rearrangement joins TRBV12-3 or TRBV12-4 to TRBJ1-5, with a tentative D call TRBD1 (5 bases). The CDR3 length is 13 residues. Trimming took 6 bases from V and 2 from J, leaving 8 bases between them. The CDR3 DNA is TGTGCCAGCAGAGACAGTCGCAATCAGCCCCAGCATTTT. Its protein product is CASRDSRNQPQHF.

This clone turned up a few times. In DNA, the CDR3 is TGTGCCTGGAGCAGGACCTATGGCTACACCTTC. This translates into CAWSRTYGYTF. V is TRBV30 and J is TRBJ1-2; D is uncertain. CDR3 length equals 11 residues. Looked up from germline, CDR1 is GTSNPN and CDR2 is SVGIG (reference sequence). V was pared by 3 bases and J by 4 bases, with 6 bases between.

The chain has TRBV7-2 and TRBJ1-2; TRBD1 matches at 7 bases. The CDR3 extends over 14 amino acids. V lost 5 bases and J lost 7; bases outside the gene matches: 10. Germline V lookup: CDR1 SGHTA, CDR2 FQGNSA. The CDR3 region is CASSVTGKAPGYTF. DNA of the CDR3: TGTGCCAGCAGCGTGACAGGGAAGGCTCCTGGCTACACCTTC.

The chain employs TRBV7-2 and TRBJ1-1; D gene unclear. Germline-derived CDR1 and CDR2 are SGHTA and FQGNSA. Trimming removed 2 bases at V and 5 bases at J, with 15 bases between. The CDR3 totals 15 residues. The CDR3 DNA reads TGTGCCAGCAGCTTACGTGACGGGAAGAATACTGAAGCTTTCTTT. It yields the protein CASSLRDGKNTEAFF.

CDR3 bases: TGCGCCAGCAGCCAATCGAGCAGGGGAGGGGAAAAACTGTTTTTT. Protein product: CASSQSSRGGEKLFF. The genes are TRBV4-3 and TRBJ1-4; D might be TRBD1 (6 bases). Germline CDR1 and CDR2: LGHNA and YSLEER. The CDR3 extends over 15 amino acids. V dropped 2 bases and J dropped 8 bases, with 15 bases sitting between them.

The J gene is TRBJ1-5, the V gene TRBV11-2, with D uncertain. The CDR3 is 15 residues long. Trimming cost V 2 bases and J 0 bases, with 8 bases left between them. CDR1 SGHAT and CDR2 FQNNGV come from the germline V gene. This CDR3 is CASSLNGDSNQPQHF. Here the CDR3 DNA reads TGTGCCAGCAGCTTAAACGGGGATAGCAATCAGCCCCAGCATTTT.

The chain carries TRBV7-9 and TRBJ1-1; D not certain. This CDR3 is built from 17 residues. Germline V gives CDR1 SEHNR, CDR2 FQNEAQ (reference sequence). The germline V and J ends were trimmed by 2 bases and 0 bases, with 16 bases remaining between them. CDR3 in amino acids: CASSLWVLGHLNTEAFF. Written as DNA, the CDR3 is TGTGCCAGCAGCTTATGGGTCTTGGGCCATTTGAACACTGAAGCTTTCTTT.

DNA of the CDR3: TGTGCCATCAGCCCAAGTCCACCTCAGGGTTTAGGTGGAAACACCATATATTTT. It codes for CAISPSPPQGLGGNTIYF. The rearrangement links TRBV10-3 to TRBJ1-3; a possible D gene is TRBD1 (5 bases). Germline V gives CDR1 ENHRY, CDR2 SYGVKD. CDR3 length: 18 residues. Trimming left V 6 bases short and J 3 bases short, with 24 bases between.

This chain connects TRBV12-3 or TRBV12-4 to TRBJ2-7; D is unclear. Deletions cut 3 bases from V and 5 bases from J, with 8 bases between. The CDR3 contains 12 residues. DNA of the CDR3: TGTGCCAGCAGTTTCGGTTTGGACGAGCAGTACTTC. It yields the protein CASSFGLDEQYF.

V gene TRBV4-1 combines with J gene TRBJ2-5, with a tentative D call TRBD2 (5 bases). Between the trimmed V and J ends, which lost 3 bases and 5 bases, there was a span of 10 bases. Germline assignment: CDR1 MGHRA and CDR2 YSYEKL. The CDR3 is 13 residues long. CDR3 protein: CASSQRAVETQYF. The CDR3 DNA sequence: TGCGCCAGCAGCCAGCGAGCGGTGGAGACCCAGTACTTC.

The chain combines TRBV19 with TRBJ1-2, with a possible D match to TRBD1 (6 bases). V was trimmed by 5 bases and J by 4 bases, leaving 20 bases between them. Germline CDR1 and CDR2: LNHDA and SQIVND (reference sequence). The CDR3 contains 16 residues. CDR3 loop: CASSLIRQALGYGYTF. The DNA of the CDR3 is TGTGCCAGTAGTTTAATCAGACAGGCCCTCGGCTATGGCTACACCTTC. The full variable domain, completed using reference TRBV19 and TRBJ1-2, is DGGITQSPKYLFRKEGQNVTLSCEQNLNHDAMYWYRQDPGQGLRLIYYSQIVNDFQKGDIAEGYSVSREKKESFPLTVTSAQKNPTAFYLCASSLIRQALGYGYTFGSGTRLTVV.

The chain is built from TRBV29-1 and TRBJ1-1; D unresolved. V was trimmed by 4 bases and J by 1 base, leaving 10 bases between them. CDR3 length: 13 amino acids. Germline V CDR1 and CDR2: SQVTM, ANQGSEA. In nucleotides, the CDR3 is TGCAGCGTTGGTGGCTCAGGGAACACTGAAGCTTTCTTT. The encoded protein is CSVGGSGNTEAFF.

A word on this clone: The junction differs from germline at one of its ends, possibly a read error. The chain links TRBV5-1 to TRBJ1-2; 7 bases line up with TRBD1. Germline CDR1 SGHRS, CDR2 YFSETQ. The CDR3 totals 13 residues. The DNA of the CDR3 is TGCGCCAGCAGCTTGGCCGGGACAGTCCTTTCATCCTTC. This codes for CASSLAGTVLSSF.

The chain is built from TRBV9 and TRBJ1-2; D is uncertain. Germline V gives CDR1 SGDLS, CDR2 YYNGEE. The CDR3 has 13 amino acids. The V and J ends lost 4 bases and 0 bases respectively, with 7 bases between them. For the CDR3, the DNA is TGTGCCAGCAGCCCGCATCCTAACTATGGCTACACCTTC. This gives the protein CASSPHPNYGYTF.

The gene calls are TRBV11-2 and TRBJ1-5, with 8 nucleotides matching TRBD1. Germline CDR1 SGHAT, CDR2 FQNNGV. V lost 3 bases and J lost 5; bases outside the gene matches: 9. This CDR3 comprises 16 residues. CDR3 protein: CASSLSAGGADQPQHF. The CDR3 DNA sequence: TGTGCCAGCAGCTTGTCGGCAGGGGGCGCGGATCAGCCCCAGCATTTT.

V is TRBV28 and J is TRBJ1-1; 7 bases match TRBD1. Germline assignment: CDR1 MDHEN and CDR2 SYDVKM. Losses at the gene ends were 3 bases for V and 6 bases for J; bases not matched to a gene: 7. The CDR3 extends over 14 amino acids. In DNA form, the CDR3 reads TGTGCCAGCAGTTTTGGGGACAGCGGCGCTGAAGCTTTCTTT. Protein sequence: CASSFGDSGAEAFF.

The J gene is TRBJ2-7, the V gene TRBV27; 9 bases are a match to TRBD1. Germline trimming cut 2 bases from V and 2 bases from J; bases unmatched to any gene: 7. This CDR3 spans 16 amino acids. Germline CDR1 reads MNHEY; CDR2 reads SMNVEV (reference sequence). CDR3 nucleotide sequence: TGTGCCAGCAGTTTAGACGGGACAGGGAAAGCCTACGAGCAGTACTTC. It yields the protein CASSLDGTGKAYEQYF.

The rearrangement joins TRBV6-2 or TRBV6-3 to TRBJ1-2, with 10 bases lining up with TRBD1. The CDR3 extends over 15 amino acids. V gave up 5 bases and J gave up 6 bases; unmatched junction bases: 9. The germline V gene has CDR1 MNHEY and CDR2 SVGEGT. The CDR3 DNA reads TGTGCCAGCAGTCAAACTACCGGGACAGGGGATGGCTACACCTTC. Translating gives CASSQTTGTGDGYTF.

This clone was seen only once. The chain has TRBV5-1 and TRBJ1-1; D not certain. V lost 0 bases and J 0 bases, leaving 9 bases between the germline ends. This CDR3 region has 15 residues. The germline gives CDR1 SGHRS, CDR2 YFSETQ. The CDR3 DNA is TGCGCCAGCAGCTTGGCCGCGGCGATGAACACTGAAGCTTTCTTT. Translated, it gives CASSLAAAMNTEAFF.

This chain joins TRBV6-5 and TRBJ1-2; the match to TRBD1 covers 9 bases. The ends lost 6 bases at V and 3 bases at J; junction bases unmatched: 5. CDR3 length: 14 residues. Germline assignment: CDR1 MNHEY and CDR2 SVGAGI. The CDR3 DNA follows: TGTGCCAGCAGCTTAGGGGACAGGGACTATGGCTACACCTTC. Translating it yields CASSLGDRDYGYTF.

To note about this clone: The sample has other DNA sequences that encode this CDR3 too. V gene TRBV12-3 or TRBV12-4 combines with J gene TRBJ1-2; D is perhaps TRBD1 (6 bases). The CDR3 extends over 12 amino acids. V was clipped by 3 bases and J by 6 bases, with 8 bases between them. CDR3 amino acids: CASSLRGDGYTF. The CDR3 DNA is TGTGCCAGCAGTTTGAGGGGGGATGGCTACACCTTC.

This chain links TRBV7-2 with TRBJ1-5; D is perhaps TRBD1 (5 bases). The CDR3 is 14 amino acids. Germline V gives CDR1 SGHTA, CDR2 FQGNSA. Trimming pared 2 bases from V and 6 bases from J, leaving 11 bases between. CDR3 sequence reads: CASSLNLGGQPQHF. In DNA form, the CDR3 reads TGTGCCAGCAGCTTAAATTTGGGGGGTCAGCCCCAGCATTTT.

J is TRBJ1-1 and V is TRBV29-1; TRBD1 agrees at 7 bases. Germline CDR1 reads SQVTM; CDR2 reads ANQGSEA. V lost 0 bases to trimming and J lost 11 bases; unmatched junction nucleotides: 9. The CDR3 has 13 residues. CDR3 sequence: CSVEDLTGKFAFF. In DNA form, the CDR3 reads TGCAGCGTTGAAGATCTGACAGGGAAGTTTGCTTTCTTT.